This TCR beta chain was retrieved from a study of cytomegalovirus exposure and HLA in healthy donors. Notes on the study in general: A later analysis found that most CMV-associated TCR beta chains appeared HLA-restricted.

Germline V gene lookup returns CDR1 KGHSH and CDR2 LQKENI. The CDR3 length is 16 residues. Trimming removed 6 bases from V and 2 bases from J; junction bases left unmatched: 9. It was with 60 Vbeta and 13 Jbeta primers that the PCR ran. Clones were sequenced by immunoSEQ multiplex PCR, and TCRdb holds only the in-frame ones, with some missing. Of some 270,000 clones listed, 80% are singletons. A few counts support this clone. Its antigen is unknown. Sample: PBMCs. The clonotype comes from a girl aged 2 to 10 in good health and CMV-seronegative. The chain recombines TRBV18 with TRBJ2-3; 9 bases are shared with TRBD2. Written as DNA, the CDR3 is TGTGCCAGCTCCTTAGCGGGGGCCTATTCCACAGATACGCAGTATTTT. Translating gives CASSLAGAYSTDTQYF.